The present T cell receptor (beta chain) was sequenced within a study of CD8 T cells in ankylosing spondylitis. Study-level points and caveats: Reports say disease-linked clones showed up significantly more in matched ankylosing spondylitis synovial fluid. Ankylosing spondylitis blood appeared to carry a characteristic TCR beta motif of roughly 8 highly homologous variants. Prior literature has documented some motif variants in synovial fluid and blood from reactive arthritis.

Each TCR beta library was made by quantitative 5'-RACE that incorporated molecular barcodes. A single record per CDR3 protein comes from TCRdb applying MiXCR to the 5' RACE reads. This sample has under 250,000 distinct CDR3 sequences; around a quarter occur once, and the top ten carry more than 6.5%. Ten or more counts support this clonotype. Its antigen is unknown. There are 15 residues in the CDR3. V dropped 3 bases and J dropped 4; count of bases not matched to a gene: 5. The material sequenced was blood, either unsorted or a sorted T cell fraction (not recorded which). The chain is built from TRBV12-3 or TRBV12-4 and TRBJ2-2; 7 nucleotides align to TRBD2. The sequence came from a male donor with ankylosing spondylitis or in good health (not recorded which). Written as DNA, the CDR3 is TGTGCCAGCAGTTTCCCGGGAGGTATCACCGGGGAGCTGTTTTTT. It is translated as CASSFPGGITGELFF.